Listed below are T cell receptor beta chains from one sample, sequenced in a study of beta chain features in type 1 diabetes. Sequencing was performed with immunoSEQ multiplex PCR; in TCRdb, only in-frame clones are kept and a portion is missing. The sample records hundreds of thousands of clones, roughly 12% being singletons. Sequencing used naive CD4+ T cells from blood. These receptors all stem from a man between 18 and 35 years old in good health. Each CDR3 is given with its conserved first and last residue. A D gene is named only where the DNA matches it firmly. Size tells how often a clone was seen (once, few, many) or the class of an expanded clone, and some rows leave it out.

v_call	d_call	clone_size	j_call	cdr3_nt	cdr3_aa
TRBV7-2	TRBD2	-	TRBJ2-5	TGTGCCACCGACGGATTGGGAGGGCAAGAGACCCAGTACTTC	CATDGLGGQETQYF
TRBV5-4	-	few	TRBJ2-5	TGTGCCAGCAGCCAGCAGGGCCAAGAGACCCAGTACTTC	CASSQQGQETQYF
TRBV5-4	-	few	TRBJ1-2	TGTGCCAGCAGCTCGCCGGACAGACCCTATGGCTACACCTTC	CASSSPDRPYGYTF
TRBV7-2	-	few	TRBJ2-3	TGTGCCAGCAGCTTAGTTGTTTCCCAGGGGGCATCGGGGGGAGATACGCAGTATTTT	CASSLVVSQGASGGDTQYF
TRBV7-9	-	few	TRBJ2-1	TGTGCCAGCAGCTTAGCCCCTTTAAGACTAGAGCAGTTCTTC	CASSLAPLRLEQFF
TRBV14	-	few	TRBJ2-3	TGTGCCAGCAGCCAAGCGGGGAGCACAGATACGCAGTATTTT	CASSQAGSTDTQYF
TRBV10-3	TRBD1	-	TRBJ2-3	TGTGCCATCAGTGAGACAGGGGAAGATACGCAGTATTTT	CAISETGEDTQYF
TRBV18	-	few	TRBJ1-1	TGTGCCAGCTCAAGGCAGGGGCCAATTTTTGGGAACACTGAAGCTTTCTTT	CASSRQGPIFGNTEAFF
TRBV10-3	TRBD2	-	TRBJ2-7	TGTGCCTCGACCGGGACTAGCGGGAGCCCCCGCCCTCTCGAGCAGTACTTC	CASTGTSGSPRPLEQYF
TRBV30	TRBD1	few	TRBJ1-1	TGTGCCTCGAGCCCCGGGACAGGGGTAGGGACTGAAGCTTTCTTT	CASSPGTGVGTEAFF
TRBV28	-	-	TRBJ2-7	TGTGCCAGCAGGACAACAGGTGAAGGCTCCTACGAGCAGTACTTC	CASRTTGEGSYEQYF
TRBV10-3	TRBD2	-	TRBJ2-1	TGTGCCATCAGGCGTACAATACTAGCGGGGGGATACAATGAGCAGTTCTTC	CAIRRTILAGGYNEQFF
TRBV30	TRBD2	few	TRBJ2-7	TGTGCCTGGAGTGCCCTCGGACTAGTTAACGAGCAGTACTTC	CAWSALGLVNEQYF
TRBV7-2	TRBD1	-	TRBJ1-1	TGTGCCAGCAGCCCACGACAGGGGATCACTGAAGCTTTCTTT	CASSPRQGITEAFF
TRBV5-1	-	few	TRBJ2-3	TGCGCCAGCAGCCTGAAAAGAACACAGGGCACAAATACGCAGTATTTT	CASSLKRTQGTNTQYF
TRBV27	-	few	TRBJ2-7	TGTGCCAGCAGTATAGCACCGGCCTACGAGCAGTACTTC	CASSIAPAYEQYF
TRBV6-6	-	few	TRBJ2-3	TGTGCCAGCAGTCCAGGGACAGATACGCAGTATTTT	CASSPGTDTQYF
TRBV4-2	TRBD1	-	TRBJ1-5	TGTGCCAGCAGCCCGGACAGGGGTCAGCCCCAGCATTTT	CASSPDRGQPQHF
TRBV2	-	-	TRBJ2-3	TGTGCCGGGGGGGCGCAGACGCAGTATTTT	CAGGAQTQYF
TRBV9	-	-	TRBJ2-2	TGTGCCAGCTCCGGAAGCGACACCGGGGAGCTGTTTTTT	CASSGSDTGELFF
TRBV5-1	-	few	TRBJ2-1	TGCGCCAGCAGCTTCCTCGAGAGCTCCTACAATGAGCAGTTCTTC	CASSFLESSYNEQFF
TRBV7-2	TRBD1	-	TRBJ2-1	TGTGCCAGCAGCCACGGACAGGGGCCATACAATGAGCAGTTCTTC	CASSHGQGPYNEQFF
TRBV7-2	-	-	TRBJ2-7	TGTGCCAGCAGCTTAAGGGGCGGGGTAACTGGCTACGAGCAGTACTTC	CASSLRGGVTGYEQYF
TRBV2	TRBD2	few	TRBJ2-2	TGTGCCAGCAGTGGACTAGCGGGGATCACCGGGGAGCTGTTTTTT	CASSGLAGITGELFF
TRBV15	TRBD1	few	TRBJ2-1	TGTGCCACCAGCAGAGGAGGGGGCTATAAGGCTTACAATGAGCAGTTCTTC	CATSRGGGYKAYNEQFF
TRBV29-1	-	-	TRBJ2-7	TGCAGCGTTCAGGCACAGGGAAACGAGCAGTACTTC	CSVQAQGNEQYF
TRBV7-3	-	-	TRBJ1-1	TGTGCCAGCAGCTTAAGCAGTCGACAGAAGAACACTGAAGCTTTCTTT	CASSLSSRQKNTEAFF
TRBV25-1	-	few	TRBJ2-7	TGTGCCAGCAGTGGCCGGGACTTAGCTTACGAGCAGTACTTC	CASSGRDLAYEQYF
TRBV23-1	TRBD1	-	TRBJ2-1	TGCGCCAGCAGTCCTACAGGGGGTGGCTACAATGAGCAGTTCTTC	CASSPTGGGYNEQFF
TRBV18	TRBD1	few	TRBJ2-4	TGTGCCAGCTCACCTGGCTCGACGGACAGGCGGATGAATGGAATTTACATTCAGTACTTC	CASSPGSTDRRMNGIYIQYF
TRBV10-3	-	-	TRBJ1-2	TGTGCCATCAGTGAGAGTCTGGCAGGGTCTGGCTACACCTTC	CAISESLAGSGYTF
TRBV28	-	few	TRBJ2-5	TGTGCCAGCAGGGGCAGCCAAAAGACCCAGTACTTC	CASRGSQKTQYF
TRBV7-2	-	few	TRBJ2-1	TGTGCCAGCAGCTTACCTCACCTGACAGGTTATTTCAATGAGCAGTTCTTC	CASSLPHLTGYFNEQFF
TRBV5-4	TRBD1	few	TRBJ1-1	TGTGCCAGCAGCCCCCGGACAGGGAACACTGAAGCTTTCTTT	CASSPRTGNTEAFF
TRBV10-3	TRBD1	-	TRBJ1-6	TGTGCCATCAGACCCGGACAGGGGGCTTCTGATTCACCCCTCCACTTT	CAIRPGQGASDSPLHF
TRBV28	-	few	TRBJ1-5	TGTGCCAGCAGTTTACAGGGCGCCCAGCATTTT	CASSLQGAQHF
TRBV9	-	few	TRBJ2-3	TGTGCCAGCGGAGGGACGGCTAGCACAGATACGCAGTATTTT	CASGGTASTDTQYF
TRBV29-1	-	-	TRBJ1-1	TGCAGCGTTGACCCCGGGGGAGTGTTGACTGAAGCTTTCTTT	CSVDPGGVLTEAFF
TRBV5-4	TRBD1	few	TRBJ2-5	TGTGCCAGCAGTAATCCGGGACAGAATCAAGAGACCCAGTACTTC	CASSNPGQNQETQYF
TRBV5-4	TRBD1	-	TRBJ2-5	TGTGCCAGCAGCATAGACAGGGCTCAATGGGAGACCCAGTACTTC	CASSIDRAQWETQYF
TRBV4-3	TRBD2	-	TRBJ2-3	TGCGCCAGCAGCCAAGATTCCCTACTAGCGGGCACAGATACGCAGTATTTT	CASSQDSLLAGTDTQYF
TRBV7-2	TRBD2	-	TRBJ2-1	TGTGCCAGCAGCATTGCGGGAGACGGCTACAATGAGCAGTTCTTC	CASSIAGDGYNEQFF
TRBV5-1	-	few	TRBJ2-7	TGCGCCAGCAGCTTGGTCCGCTACGAGCAGTACTTC	CASSLVRYEQYF
TRBV5-1	TRBD2	-	TRBJ2-3	TGCGCCAGCAGCCCGGAATGGTTAGCGGGATACACAGATACGCAGTATTTT	CASSPEWLAGYTDTQYF
TRBV7-2	TRBD2	-	TRBJ2-3	TGTGCCAGCAGCTTGGGGGGAGGGAGGGATACGCAGTATTTT	CASSLGGGRDTQYF
TRBV30	-	-	TRBJ2-7	TGTGCCTGGAGCCGTAGCGAGCAGTACTTC	CAWSRSEQYF
TRBV9	TRBD1	-	TRBJ1-5	TGTGCCAGCAGCGCCTTAGGGACAGTTGGTCAGCCCCAGCATTTT	CASSALGTVGQPQHF
TRBV9	TRBD1	few	TRBJ1-1	TGTGCCAGCAGCGTAGGGGGACAGGAAGAAGAAGCTTTCTTT	CASSVGGQEEEAFF
TRBV11-2	-	few	TRBJ2-7	TGTGCCAGCAGCTTCGCTTGGCAGGGCGACGGCGGGCAGTACTTC	CASSFAWQGDGGQYF
TRBV15	-	-	TRBJ2-1	TGTGCCACCAGCAGAGTTGTCGCGGGATACAATGAGCAGTTCTTC	CATSRVVAGYNEQFF
TRBV5-1	-	few	TRBJ2-2	TGCGCCAGCACCCCGTCTGAGGGGACACCTTATCCTGGGGAGCTGTTTTTT	CASTPSEGTPYPGELFF
TRBV28	TRBD1	few	TRBJ2-7	TGTGCCAGCAGAGGGACAGGGAGCTCCTACGAGCAGTACTTC	CASRGTGSSYEQYF
TRBV6-4	-	once	TRBJ2-7	TGTGCCAGCAGTTCGGACAGGGAGGGAGAGCAGTACTTC	CASSSDREGEQYF
TRBV10-3	TRBD1	-	TRBJ1-2	TGTGCCATCAGCGCAGACAGGGGCGGCTACACCTTC	CAISADRGGYTF
TRBV5-4	-	-	TRBJ2-1	TGTGCCAGCACTGAGGGAACTAGCATCCACAATGAGCAGTTCTTC	CASTEGTSIHNEQFF
TRBV7-2	-	-	TRBJ2-7	TGTGCCAGCAGCTTAAGGGGCCTGGGGGCGCGTTCCGACGAGCAGTACTTC	CASSLRGLGARSDEQYF
TRBV4-3	TRBD2	few	TRBJ2-7	TGCGCCAGCAGCCAGGCAGTGGGTAGCGGGGAGACCACCTACGAGCAGTACTTC	CASSQAVGSGETTYEQYF
TRBV28	TRBD2	few	TRBJ2-7	TGTGCCAGCAGATCCGGGGGGGACATCTACGAGCAGTACTTC	CASRSGGDIYEQYF
TRBV25-1	-	few	TRBJ2-1	TGTGCCAGCAGTGAAGACGGACAGAGATACAATGAGCAGTTCTTC	CASSEDGQRYNEQFF